Included here is one T cell receptor beta chain sequence, with context. Its antigen remains unknown. Other DNA sequences in the sample encode the same CDR3. This specimen comes from a study of shared clonotypes between healthy human individuals. Study-level information: Three plates were used per donor for CD4 naive, three for CD4 memory, two for CD8 naive and one for CD8 memory.

Trimming removed 5 bases at V and 2 bases at J, with 3 bases between. The CDR3 extends over 11 amino acids. The germline V gene encodes CDR1 SNHLY and CDR2 FYNNEI. TCRdb's copy holds only in-frame clones and misses some; the assay was immunoSEQ multiplex PCR. The sample includes about 1.5 million clones, around 98% seen only once; the top ten take roughly 0.45%. Overall study findings and caveats: A limitation of the genetic and exposure-history diversity represented arose from few donors. The expectation was that sequencing depth would affect clonotype sharing among donors.

The sequence was collected from a man between 25 and 39 years old in good health. The sample was naive CD4+ T cells sorted from blood. The sample's subset: CD45RA+ positively selected. The chain combines TRBV2 with TRBJ2-5, with unresolved D. The CDR3 region is CASSPQETQYF. The DNA for the CDR3 is TGTGCCAGCAGTCCACAAGAGACCCAGTACTTC.